These 8 T cell receptor beta chains were all obtained from the same sample, sequenced in a study of blood T cell repertoires in COVID-19. Some clones are missing from TCRdb's copy, which holds only in-frame ones; the method was immunoSEQ multiplex PCR. The sample has approximately 290,000 clones, approximately 84% seen once; the top ten hold 15% to 18%. The specimen was peripheral blood. The receptor set was obtained from a person aged 65-85 years with COVID-19, enrolled during active disease.

The CDR3 DNA sequence: TGTGCCAGCAGTTCCATAGCCTACGAGCAGTACTTC. Its translation: CASSSIAYEQYF. The chain links TRBV6-2 or TRBV6-3 to TRBJ2-7; D gene ambiguous. The CDR3 loop spans 12 amino acids. The ends were cut back, 4 bases at V and 2 bases at J, with 6 bases in the middle. The germline CDR1 and CDR2 sequences are MNHEY and SVGEGT.

J is TRBJ1-3 and V is TRBV3-1 (or the pseudogene TRBV3-2); 9 bases map to TRBD1. Germline loops: CDR1 LGHDT, CDR2 YNNKEL (reference sequence). This CDR3 spans 15 amino acids. Losses at the gene ends were 3 bases for V and 2 bases for J; bases not matched to a gene: 2. CDR3 protein: CASSQGQGPGNTIYF. CDR3 DNA sequence: TGTGCCAGCAGCCAGGGACAGGGCCCTGGAAACACCATATATTTT.

As concerns this clone: This same CDR3 is encoded by further DNA sequences in the sample. The rearrangement links TRBV27 to TRBJ2-7, with 7 bases lining up with TRBD1. The CDR3 runs 13 residues. V lost 6 bases and J lost 0; bases outside the gene matches: 2. CDR1 MNHEY and CDR2 SMNVEV come from the germline V gene (reference sequence). The CDR3 spells CASSRQGSYEQYF. The CDR3 DNA is TGTGCCAGCAGCCGACAGGGCTCCTACGAGCAGTACTTC.

V is TRBV5-5 and J is TRBJ1-2, with D perhaps TRBD1 (6 bases). V was pared by 4 bases and J by 4 bases, with 14 bases between. The CDR3 is 14 residues long. Germline V gene lookup returns CDR1 SGHKS and CDR2 YYEKEE (reference sequence). CDR3 region: CASSGDMGIYGYTF. CDR3 nucleotides: TGTGCCAGCAGCGGGGACATGGGTATCTATGGCTACACCTTC.

The chain has TRBV19 and TRBJ2-4; D perhaps matches TRBD1 (6 bases). Germline V CDR1 and CDR2: LNHDA, SQIVND (reference sequence). The CDR3 length is 13 residues. V was shortened by 6 bases and J by 8 bases, with 14 bases between the two germline ends. The CDR3 DNA reads TGTGCCAGTAGCCAGGGGCCAGGGGACATTCAGTACTTC. This gives the protein CASSQGPGDIQYF.

The chain links TRBV15 to TRBJ2-3, with 9 nucleotides matching TRBD1. CDR3 length: 15 amino acids. After removal of 3 bases from V and 3 bases from J, the junction contained 4 bases not matched to a gene. CDR1 is LNHNV and CDR2 is YYDKDF in the germline V gene (reference sequence). The CDR3 DNA reads as TGTGCCACCAGCAGGCCGACAGGGGGAACAGATACGCAGTATTTT. Translation: CATSRPTGGTDTQYF.

This clone was counted once. The chain joins TRBV10-3 to TRBJ1-3; tentative D call: TRBD1 (5 bases). The V end lost 7 bases, the J end lost 3 bases, and 22 bases lay between the germline ends. This CDR3 spans 17 amino acids. The germline V gene has CDR1 ENHRY and CDR2 SYGVKD. This chain's CDR3 is CAITTLGGDLRGNTIYF. The CDR3 region has the DNA TGTGCCATCACAACACTCGGGGGGGACCTCCGTGGAAACACCATATATTTT.

The CDR3 sequence is CASSAAPSGGPYEQYF. In nucleotides, the CDR3 is TGTGCCAGCAGCGCTGCCCCTAGCGGGGGCCCCTACGAGCAGTACTTC. V usage is TRBV9 and J usage is TRBJ2-7; 10 bases line up with TRBD2. With V trimmed by 3 bases and J by 2 bases, 8 bases remained unmatched. Germline assignment: CDR1 SGDLS and CDR2 YYNGEE. The CDR3 runs 16 residues. Variable domain in full (rest from reference TRBV9 and TRBJ2-7): DSGVTQTPKHLITATGQRVTLRCSPRSGDLSVYWYQQSLDQGLQFLIQYYNGEERAKGNILERFSAQQFPDLHSELNLSSLELGDSALYFCASSAAPSGGPYEQYFGPGTRLTVT.